This is a list of T cell receptor beta chains from one sample in a study of Graves' ophthalmopathy and Graves' hyperthyroidism. One entry per CDR3 protein results from TCRdb running MiXCR on the multiplex PCR reads. The sample shows hundreds of thousands of distinct CDR3 sequences, roughly two fifths of them seen only once. The sample comprised peripheral blood. The receptors come from an adult man with Graves' ophthalmopathy. Each CDR3 is given with its conserved first and last residue. Each record gives: clone size, V gene, D gene, J gene, CDR3 DNA, CDR3 protein. D genes are given only for firm matches. Rows may omit the clone size; those that give it use once, few, many or a size class.

size: many; V: TRBV7-9; D: -; J: TRBJ2-5; DNA: TGTGCCAGCAGCTTGAGGGCAGACCAAGAGACCCAGTACTTC; CDR3: CASSLRADQETQYF
size: -; V: TRBV10-3; D: -; J: TRBJ2-6; DNA: TGTGCCACCTCGGATCGCGACAGGCCCGGGGCCAACGTCCTGACTTTC; CDR3: CATSDRDRPGANVLTF
size: -; V: TRBV3-1; D: -; J: TRBJ2-5; DNA: TGTGCCAGCAGCCAAGATCTAGTGCAAGAGACCCAGTACTTC; CDR3: CASSQDLVQETQYF
size: many; V: TRBV5-1; D: -; J: TRBJ1-1; DNA: TGCGCCAGCAGCTTGCATGGACAAGCGAACACTGAAGCTTTCTTT; CDR3: CASSLHGQANTEAFF
size: many; V: TRBV5-5; D: TRBD1; J: TRBJ1-1; DNA: TGTGCCAGCAGCTTCCGACAGGGGGCCTTCTCCATGAACACTGAAGCTTTCTTT; CDR3: CASSFRQGAFSMNTEAFF
size: -; V: TRBV6-1; D: -; J: TRBJ1-3; DNA: TGTGCCAGCGGCAATCAGAACTCTGGAAACACCATATATTTT; CDR3: CASGNQNSGNTIYF
size: many; V: TRBV7-8; D: TRBD1; J: TRBJ1-3; DNA: TGTGCCAGCAGCCGGGACAGGGGTGGTGGAAACACCATATATTTT; CDR3: CASSRDRGGGNTIYF
size: many; V: TRBV20-1; D: -; J: TRBJ1-6; DNA: TGCAGTGCTAGAGATCCAGGTCAAGCAGGGCATCCACCCCTCCACTTT; CDR3: CSARDPGQAGHPPLHF
size: few; V: TRBV14; D: TRBD1; J: TRBJ1-2; DNA: TGTGCCAGCAGCCGGACAGGGCGTCAGGGCTACACCTTC; CDR3: CASSRTGRQGYTF
size: many; V: TRBV7-2; D: TRBD2; J: TRBJ2-7; DNA: TGTGCCAGCAGCTTATTCAGCGGGGGACGCTCCTACGAGCAGTACTTC; CDR3: CASSLFSGGRSYEQYF
size: -; V: TRBV30; D: -; J: TRBJ1-1; DNA: TGTGCCTGGAGAGATTGGGGTGGCAGTGAAGCTTTCTTT; CDR3: CAWRDWGGSEAFF
size: many; V: TRBV10-3; D: -; J: TRBJ2-6; DNA: TGTGCCATCCTAGACCCCCGGAGCTCTGGGGCCAACGTCCTGACTTTC; CDR3: CAILDPRSSGANVLTF
size: -; V: TRBV6-1; D: -; J: TRBJ2-7; DNA: TGTGCCAGCAGTGCGGGACATCAGTACGAGCAGTACTTC; CDR3: CASSAGHQYEQYF
size: -; V: TRBV7-2; D: -; J: TRBJ1-2; DNA: TGTGCCAGCAGCTCCGAGGGAACCTATGGCTACACCTTC; CDR3: CASSSEGTYGYTF
size: -; V: TRBV10-3; D: -; J: TRBJ1-1; DNA: TGTGCCATCAGAACCGGGACGGACGCTGAAGCTTTCTTT; CDR3: CAIRTGTDAEAFF
size: -; V: TRBV10-3; D: -; J: TRBJ2-3; DNA: TGTGCCATCTTGGACAGAGGCACAGATACGCAGTATTTT; CDR3: CAILDRGTDTQYF
size: -; V: TRBV10-2; D: -; J: TRBJ1-5; DNA: TGCGCCAGCAGTGATCCAGGGGTATATCAGCCCCAGCATTTT; CDR3: CASSDPGVYQPQHF
size: -; V: TRBV20-1; D: -; J: TRBJ2-3; DNA: TGCAGTGCCTCACTCGGGGCCGCGCGGGCAGATACGCAGTATTTT; CDR3: CSASLGAARADTQYF
size: -; V: TRBV12-3/TRBV12-4; D: -; J: TRBJ1-5; DNA: TGTGCCAGCAGTTTAAGGTCAGACCATAGCAATCAGCCCCAGCATTTT; CDR3: CASSLRSDHSNQPQHF
size: -; V: TRBV4-1; D: TRBD2; J: TRBJ2-5; DNA: TGCGCCAGCAGCCTCAACCCGGGACTAGCGGGACAAGAGACCCAGTACTTC; CDR3: CASSLNPGLAGQETQYF
size: many; V: TRBV20-1; D: -; J: TRBJ1-2; DNA: TGCAGTGCTATCACCCCGGCAGACTATGGCTACACCTTC; CDR3: CSAITPADYGYTF
size: many; V: TRBV30; D: -; J: TRBJ1-1; DNA: TGTGCCTGGAGTGCGGGGATGGGGCCTGAAGCTTTCTTT; CDR3: CAWSAGMGPEAFF
size: many; V: TRBV7-3; D: -; J: TRBJ1-1; DNA: TGTGCCAGCAGCTTAGGAAGGTCGCTTTTCTTT; CDR3: CASSLGRSLFF
size: -; V: TRBV4-3; D: -; J: TRBJ1-3; DNA: TGCGCCAGCAGCCAAGGATGGGGGGAGGGGGAATCTGGAAACACCATATATTTT; CDR3: CASSQGWGEGESGNTIYF
size: few; V: TRBV7-3; D: TRBD2; J: TRBJ2-7; DNA: TGTGCCAGCTCACCGCCGGGACTAGCCTACGAGCAGTACTTC; CDR3: CASSPPGLAYEQYF
size: few; V: TRBV10-3; D: -; J: TRBJ2-3; DNA: TGTGCCATCAGCGGGGGGCGAAGCACAGATACGCAGTATTTT; CDR3: CAISGGRSTDTQYF
size: -; V: TRBV10-3; D: TRBD1; J: TRBJ1-3; DNA: TGTGCCATCAGTGAGGACAGGGAGAACACCATATATTTT; CDR3: CAISEDRENTIYF
size: -; V: TRBV11-2; D: -; J: TRBJ2-6; DNA: TGTGCCAGCAGCCTAGGCGTGAGGGTCCTGACTTTC; CDR3: CASSLGVRVLTF
size: -; V: TRBV2; D: -; J: TRBJ1-2; DNA: TGTGCCAGCAGTGAAGCGCTTCGTCGGGAGGGCGACTATGCCTACACCTTC; CDR3: CASSEALRREGDYAYTF
size: many; V: TRBV10-3; D: -; J: TRBJ1-4; DNA: TGTGCCAGCAGTGAAGCTGAGGGAATTGGTGAAAAACTGTTTTTT; CDR3: CASSEAEGIGEKLFF
size: -; V: TRBV6-6; D: -; J: TRBJ2-7; DNA: TGTGCCAGCAGCCGACAGGTCCAGATTTACGAGCAGTACTTC; CDR3: CASSRQVQIYEQYF
size: many; V: TRBV10-2; D: TRBD1; J: TRBJ1-6; DNA: TGCGCCAGCACCCAAGACAGGGTCTATTCACCCCTCCACTTT; CDR3: CASTQDRVYSPLHF
size: few; V: TRBV4-1; D: TRBD1; J: TRBJ1-4; DNA: TGCGCCAGCAGCCGAACAGGGGGCGCGAATGAAAAACTGTTTTTT; CDR3: CASSRTGGANEKLFF
size: -; V: TRBV25-1; D: -; J: TRBJ2-5; DNA: TGTGCCAGCAGTGAAGTTGGAGGGCAAGAGACCCAGTACTTC; CDR3: CASSEVGGQETQYF
size: -; V: TRBV10-3; D: -; J: TRBJ2-6; DNA: TGTGCCATCAGGGGGACGGCAGACTCTGGGGCCAACGTCCTGACTTTC; CDR3: CAIRGTADSGANVLTF
size: -; V: TRBV10-3; D: -; J: TRBJ1-2; DNA: TGTGCCATCGGTACGGGGGCCGATATTAACTATGGCTACACCTTC; CDR3: CAIGTGADINYGYTF
size: -; V: TRBV29-1; D: -; J: TRBJ2-5; DNA: TGCAGCGCCGGACGAGGGTCAGGGACCGGGAAGTACTTC; CDR3: CSAGRGSGTGKYF
size: -; V: TRBV20-1; D: -; J: TRBJ2-3; DNA: TGCAGTGCTAGTCCCCGGGACTCCGGCACAGATACGCAGTATTTT; CDR3: CSASPRDSGTDTQYF
size: many; V: TRBV27; D: TRBD1; J: TRBJ2-7; DNA: TGTGCCAGCAGTTGGGACAGGGCTGCCTACGAGCAGTACTTC; CDR3: CASSWDRAAYEQYF
size: -; V: TRBV29-1; D: -; J: TRBJ1-2; DNA: TGCAGCCGAAACCTGGCAGACCTCTATGGCTACACCTTC; CDR3: CSRNLADLYGYTF
size: -; V: TRBV30; D: -; J: TRBJ1-1; DNA: TGTGCCTGGAGTGTAGCTCTGGGGCTGAACACTGAAGCTTTCTTT; CDR3: CAWSVALGLNTEAFF